This T cell receptor (beta chain) emerged from a study of OX40 agonist ivuxolimab in advanced cancers. The sample holds one count of this clone. The method was immunoSEQ multiplex PCR; TCRdb's version includes in-frame clones alone and lacks a portion of them. This sample has tens of thousands of clones, with 70% to 80% found just once. This clonotype was sampled from an adult with an advanced solid tumor such as melanoma, head and neck, liver or kidney cancer. This material consisted of CD4+ or CD8+ T cells sorted from blood, taken in a trial of the OX40 agonist ivuxolimab.

CDR3 region: CASSSLAGAYNEQFF. In nucleotides, the CDR3 is TGTGCCAGCTCATCACTAGCGGGAGCCTACAATGAGCAGTTCTTC. The chain is built from TRBV18 and TRBJ2-1; 11 nucleotides line up with TRBD2. The CDR3 spans 15 residues. The germline V gene has CDR1 KGHSH and CDR2 LQKENI. After removal of 5 bases from V and 2 bases from J, the junction contained 2 bases not matched to a gene.